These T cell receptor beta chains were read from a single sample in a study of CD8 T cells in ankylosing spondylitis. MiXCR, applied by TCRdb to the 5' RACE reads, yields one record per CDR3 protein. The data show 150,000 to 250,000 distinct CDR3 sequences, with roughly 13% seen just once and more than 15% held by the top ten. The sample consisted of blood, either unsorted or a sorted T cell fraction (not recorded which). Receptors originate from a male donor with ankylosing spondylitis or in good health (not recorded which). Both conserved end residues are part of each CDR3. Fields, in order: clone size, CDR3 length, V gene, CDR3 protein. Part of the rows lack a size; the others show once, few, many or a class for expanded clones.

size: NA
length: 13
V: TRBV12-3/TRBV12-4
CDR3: CASRPGGGETQYF

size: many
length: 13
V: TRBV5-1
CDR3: CASSLAAGYEQYF

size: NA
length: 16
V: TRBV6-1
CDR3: CASSPVGGQGNQPQHF

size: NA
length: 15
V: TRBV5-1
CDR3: CASSLDTVGGTEAFF

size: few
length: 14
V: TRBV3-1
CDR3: CASSSDRGVYGYTF

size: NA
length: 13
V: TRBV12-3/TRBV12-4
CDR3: CASSFEAGGEQFF

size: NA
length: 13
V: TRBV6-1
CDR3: CASSTSGGNIQYF

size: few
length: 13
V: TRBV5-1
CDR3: CASSPAGPGEQFF

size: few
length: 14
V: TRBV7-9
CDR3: CASIGDRGSYEQYF

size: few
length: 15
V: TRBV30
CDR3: CAWREIGQITGELFF

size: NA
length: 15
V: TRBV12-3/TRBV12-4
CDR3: CASSRQGAGTGELFF

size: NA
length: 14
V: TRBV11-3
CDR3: CASSPLEGHSEQFF

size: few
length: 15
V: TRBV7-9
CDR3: CASSGRDRGDTEAFF

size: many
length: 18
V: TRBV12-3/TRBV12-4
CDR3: CASSLNPGTSGRANEQFF

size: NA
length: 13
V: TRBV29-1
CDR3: CSVGEGVSYGYTF

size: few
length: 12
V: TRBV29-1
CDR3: CSVGLELKTQYF

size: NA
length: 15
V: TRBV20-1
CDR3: CSARQTSGILYEQYF

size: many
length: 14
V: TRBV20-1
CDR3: CSARTSGDRGEQFF

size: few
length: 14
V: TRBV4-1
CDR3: CASRRRTSDHEQYF

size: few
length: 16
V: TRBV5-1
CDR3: CASSSGQGKDTDTQYF

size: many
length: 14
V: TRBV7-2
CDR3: CASSPTRSWSGYTF

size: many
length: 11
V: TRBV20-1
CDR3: CSALDFTEAFF

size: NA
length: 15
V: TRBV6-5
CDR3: CASSSLTTGQETQYF

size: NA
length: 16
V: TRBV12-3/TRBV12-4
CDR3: CASRPTSTQVGYGYTF

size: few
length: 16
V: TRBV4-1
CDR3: CASSRGQSPRTDTQYF

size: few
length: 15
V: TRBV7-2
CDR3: CASSLGDLAGVEQFF